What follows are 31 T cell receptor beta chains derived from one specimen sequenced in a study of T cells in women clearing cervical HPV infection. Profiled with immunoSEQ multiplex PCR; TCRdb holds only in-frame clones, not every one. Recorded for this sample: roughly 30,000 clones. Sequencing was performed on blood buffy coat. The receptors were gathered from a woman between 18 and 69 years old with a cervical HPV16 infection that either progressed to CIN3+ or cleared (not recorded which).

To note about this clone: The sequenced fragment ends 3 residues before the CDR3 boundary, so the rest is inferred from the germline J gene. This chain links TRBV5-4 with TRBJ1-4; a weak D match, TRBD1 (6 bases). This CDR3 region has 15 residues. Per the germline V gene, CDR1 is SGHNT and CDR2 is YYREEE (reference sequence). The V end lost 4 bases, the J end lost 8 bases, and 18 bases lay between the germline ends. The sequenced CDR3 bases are TGTGCCAGCAGCCGAGGAAGGGGGATGGGGGAAAAA. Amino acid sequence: CASSRGRGMGEK. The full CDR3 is CASSRGRGMGEKLFF.

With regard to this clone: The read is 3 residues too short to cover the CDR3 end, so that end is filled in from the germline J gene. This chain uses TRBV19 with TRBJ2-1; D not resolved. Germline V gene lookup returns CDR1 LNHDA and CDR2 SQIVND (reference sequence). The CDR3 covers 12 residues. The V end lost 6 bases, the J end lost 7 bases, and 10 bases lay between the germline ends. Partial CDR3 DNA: TGTGCCAGTAGCTTTCAGAGGAATGAG. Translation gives CASSFQRNE. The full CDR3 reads CASSFQRNEQFF.

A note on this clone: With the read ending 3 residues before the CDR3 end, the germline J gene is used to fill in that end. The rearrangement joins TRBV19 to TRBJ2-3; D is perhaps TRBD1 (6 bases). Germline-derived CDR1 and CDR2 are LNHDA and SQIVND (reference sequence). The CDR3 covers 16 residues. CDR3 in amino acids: CASSRGPGIIQETQYF. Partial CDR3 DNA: TGTGCCAGTAGTAGGGGGCCAGGGATTATTCAAGAGACG.

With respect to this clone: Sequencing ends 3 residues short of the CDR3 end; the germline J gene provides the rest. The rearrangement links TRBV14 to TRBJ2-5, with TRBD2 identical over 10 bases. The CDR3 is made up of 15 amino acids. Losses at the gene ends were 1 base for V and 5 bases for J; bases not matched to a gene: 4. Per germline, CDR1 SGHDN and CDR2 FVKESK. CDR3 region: CASSQASGSLETQYF. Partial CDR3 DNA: TGTGCCAGCAGCCAAGCTAGCGGGAGCCTCGAGACC.

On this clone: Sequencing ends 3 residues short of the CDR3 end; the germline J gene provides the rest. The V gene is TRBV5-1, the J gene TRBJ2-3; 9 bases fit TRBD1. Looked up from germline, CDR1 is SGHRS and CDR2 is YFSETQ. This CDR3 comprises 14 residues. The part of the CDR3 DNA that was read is TGCGCCAGCAGACGTGGGACAGGGCAAGAGACG. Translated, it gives CASRRGTGQET. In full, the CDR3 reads CASRRGTGQETQYF.

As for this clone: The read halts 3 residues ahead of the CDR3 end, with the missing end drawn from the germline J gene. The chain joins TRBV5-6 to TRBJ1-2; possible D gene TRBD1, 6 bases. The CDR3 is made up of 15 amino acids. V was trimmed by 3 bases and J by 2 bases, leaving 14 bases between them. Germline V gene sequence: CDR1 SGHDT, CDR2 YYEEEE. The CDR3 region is CASSSQDRRNYGYTF. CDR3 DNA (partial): TGTGCCAGCAGCTCCCAAGACAGGCGAAACTATGGC.

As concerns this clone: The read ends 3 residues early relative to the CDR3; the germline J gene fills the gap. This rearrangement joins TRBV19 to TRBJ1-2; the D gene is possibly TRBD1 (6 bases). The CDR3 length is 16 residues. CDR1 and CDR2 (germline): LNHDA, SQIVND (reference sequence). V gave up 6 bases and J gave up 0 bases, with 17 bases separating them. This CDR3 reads CASSLGLRQANYGYTF. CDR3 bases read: TGTGCCAGTAGCCTAGGTCTCAGACAGGCTAACTATGGC.

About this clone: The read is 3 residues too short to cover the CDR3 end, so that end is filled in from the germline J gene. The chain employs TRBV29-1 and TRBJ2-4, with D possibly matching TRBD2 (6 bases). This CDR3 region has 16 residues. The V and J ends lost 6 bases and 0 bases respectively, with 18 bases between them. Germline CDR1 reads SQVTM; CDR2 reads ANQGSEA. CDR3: CSVGLTNQLAKNIQYF. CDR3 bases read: TGCAGCGTGGGACTGACAAATCAACTAGCCAAAAACATT.

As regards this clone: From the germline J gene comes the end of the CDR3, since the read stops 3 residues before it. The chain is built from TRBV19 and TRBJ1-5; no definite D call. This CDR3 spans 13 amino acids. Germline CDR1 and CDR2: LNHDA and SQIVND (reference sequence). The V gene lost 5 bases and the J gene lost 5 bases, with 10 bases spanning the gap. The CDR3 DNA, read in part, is TGTGCCAGTAGTGACTTCCGGGATCAGCCC. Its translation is CASSDFRDQP. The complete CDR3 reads CASSDFRDQPQHF.

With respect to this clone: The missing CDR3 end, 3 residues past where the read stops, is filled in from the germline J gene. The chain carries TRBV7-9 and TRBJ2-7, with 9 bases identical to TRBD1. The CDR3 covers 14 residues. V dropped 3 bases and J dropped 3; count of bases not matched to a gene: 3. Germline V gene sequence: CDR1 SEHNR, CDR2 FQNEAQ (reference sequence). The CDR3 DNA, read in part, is TGTGCCAGCAGCTTGGGGACAGGGCTCTACGAG. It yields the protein CASSLGTGLYE. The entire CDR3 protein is CASSLGTGLYEQYF.

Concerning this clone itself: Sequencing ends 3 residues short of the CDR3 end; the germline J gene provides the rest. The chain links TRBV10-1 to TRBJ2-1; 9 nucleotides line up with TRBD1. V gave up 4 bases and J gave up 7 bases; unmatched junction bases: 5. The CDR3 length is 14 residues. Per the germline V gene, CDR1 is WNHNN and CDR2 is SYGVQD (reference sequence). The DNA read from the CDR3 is TGCGCCAGCAGTGCCCCGGGACAGGGTAATGAG. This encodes CASSAPGQGNE. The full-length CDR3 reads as CASSAPGQGNEQFF.

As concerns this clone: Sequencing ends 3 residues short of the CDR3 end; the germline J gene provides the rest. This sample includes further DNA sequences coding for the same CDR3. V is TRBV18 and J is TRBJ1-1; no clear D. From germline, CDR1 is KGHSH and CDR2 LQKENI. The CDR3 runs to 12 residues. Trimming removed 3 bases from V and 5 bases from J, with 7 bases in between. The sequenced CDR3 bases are TGTGCCAGCTCACCTAGGGTTACTGAA. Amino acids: CASSPRVTE. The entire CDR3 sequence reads CASSPRVTEAFF.

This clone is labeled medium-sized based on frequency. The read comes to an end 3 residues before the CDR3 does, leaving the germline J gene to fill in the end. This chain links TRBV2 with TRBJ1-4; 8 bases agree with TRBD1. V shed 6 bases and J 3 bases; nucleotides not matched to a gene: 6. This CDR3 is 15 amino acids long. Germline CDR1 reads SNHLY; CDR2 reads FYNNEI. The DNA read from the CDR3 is TGTGCCAGCAGATCCGGACAGGGCTCTAATGAAAAA. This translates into CASRSGQGSNEK. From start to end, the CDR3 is CASRSGQGSNEKLFF. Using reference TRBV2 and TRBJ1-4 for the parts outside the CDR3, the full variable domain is EPEVTQTPSHQVTQMGQEVILRCVPISNHLYFYWYRQILGQKVEFLVSFYNNEISEKSEIFDDQFSVERPDGSNFTLKIRSTKLEDSAMYFCASRSGQGSNEKLFFGSGTQLSVL.

The chain's CDR3 is CATRPPGLAGEPDTQYF. The sequenced CDR3 bases are TGTGCCACCAGACCCCCAGGACTAGCGGGGGAACCAGATACG. This sequence joins TRBV15 and TRBJ2-3, with 13 bases matching TRBD2. The read ends 3 residues shy of where the CDR3 ends; the end is completed using the germline J gene. Germline loops: CDR1 LNHNV, CDR2 YYDKDF (reference sequence). V trimming: 6 bases; J trimming: 4 bases; junction bases outside the gene matches: 10. The CDR3 totals 17 residues.

CDR3 in amino acids: CASSLAAGAYEQYF. Incomplete CDR3 DNA: TGTGCCAGCAGCTTAGCAGCGGGGGCCTACGAG. This chain connects TRBV7-2 to TRBJ2-7; 8 nucleotides line up with TRBD2. With the read ending 3 residues before the CDR3 end, the germline J gene is used to fill in that end. J gave up 2 bases and V 0 bases, and 0 bases lay outside the gene matches. Germline values: CDR1 SGHTA, CDR2 FQGNSA. This CDR3 region has 14 residues.

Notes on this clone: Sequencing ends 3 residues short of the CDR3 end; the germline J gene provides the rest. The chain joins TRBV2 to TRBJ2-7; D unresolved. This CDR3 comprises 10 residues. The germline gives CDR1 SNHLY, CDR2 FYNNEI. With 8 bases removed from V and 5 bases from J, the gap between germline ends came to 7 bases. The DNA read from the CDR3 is TGTGCCAGCTCCCGGGACGAG. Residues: CASSRDE. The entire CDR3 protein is CASSRDEQYF.

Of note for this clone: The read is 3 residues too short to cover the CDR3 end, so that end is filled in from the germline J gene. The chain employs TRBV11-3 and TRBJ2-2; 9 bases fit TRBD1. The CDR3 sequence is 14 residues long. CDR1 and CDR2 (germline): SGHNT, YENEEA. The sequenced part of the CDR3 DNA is TGTGCCAGCAGCTTCGGACAGGGGAGAGAAAAG. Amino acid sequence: CASSFGQGREK. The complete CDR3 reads CASSFGQGREKLFF.

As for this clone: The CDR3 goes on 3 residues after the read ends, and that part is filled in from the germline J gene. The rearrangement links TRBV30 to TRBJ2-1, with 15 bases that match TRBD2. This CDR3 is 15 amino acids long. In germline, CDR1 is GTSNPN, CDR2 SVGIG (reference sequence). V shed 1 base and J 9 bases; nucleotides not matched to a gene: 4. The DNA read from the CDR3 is TGTGCCTGGAGTGGGGGACTAGCGGGAGGTAGTGAG. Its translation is CAWSGGLAGGSE. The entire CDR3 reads CAWSGGLAGGSEQFF.

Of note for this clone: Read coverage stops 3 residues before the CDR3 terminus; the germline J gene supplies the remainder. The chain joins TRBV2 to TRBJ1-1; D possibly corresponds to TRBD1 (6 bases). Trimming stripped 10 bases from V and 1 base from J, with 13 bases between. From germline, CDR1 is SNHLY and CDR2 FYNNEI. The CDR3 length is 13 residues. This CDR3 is CATRGGRNTEAFF. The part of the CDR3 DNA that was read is TGTGCCACACGGGGGGGCAGGAACACTGAA.

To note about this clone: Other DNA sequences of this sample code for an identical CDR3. This chain's CDR3 is CASKRQNQETQYF. CDR3 DNA, as far as it was read: TGTGCCAGCAAGAGGCAGAACCAAGAGACG. V is TRBV19 and J is TRBJ2-3, with D hard to call. The read ends 3 residues shy of where the CDR3 ends; the end is completed using the germline J gene. The germline CDR1 and CDR2 sequences are LNHDA and SQIVND (reference sequence). The CDR3 extends over 13 amino acids.

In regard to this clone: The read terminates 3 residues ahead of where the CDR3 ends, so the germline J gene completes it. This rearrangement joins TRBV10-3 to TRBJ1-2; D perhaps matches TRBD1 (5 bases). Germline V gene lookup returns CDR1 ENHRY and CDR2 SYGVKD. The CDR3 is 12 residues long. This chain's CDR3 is CAISGGGRGYTF. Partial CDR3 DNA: TGTGCCATCAGTGGCGGGGGGAGAGGC.

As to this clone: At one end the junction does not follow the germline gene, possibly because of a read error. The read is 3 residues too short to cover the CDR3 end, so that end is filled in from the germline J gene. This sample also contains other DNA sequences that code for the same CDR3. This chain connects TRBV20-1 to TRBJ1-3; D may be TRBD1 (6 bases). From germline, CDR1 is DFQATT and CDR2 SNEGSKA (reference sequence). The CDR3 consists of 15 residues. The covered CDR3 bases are TGCAGTGCTAGAGATACAGGGTTCTCTGGAAACACG. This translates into CSARDTGFSGNT. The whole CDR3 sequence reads CSARDTGFSGNTIYF.

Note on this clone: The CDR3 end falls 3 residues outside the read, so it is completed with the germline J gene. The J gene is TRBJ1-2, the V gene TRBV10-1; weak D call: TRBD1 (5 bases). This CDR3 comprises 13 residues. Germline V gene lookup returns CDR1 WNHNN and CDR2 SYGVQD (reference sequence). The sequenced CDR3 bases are TGCGCCAGCAGTGGTTCGCCGGGGGAAGGC. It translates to CASSGSPGEG. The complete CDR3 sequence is CASSGSPGEGYTF.

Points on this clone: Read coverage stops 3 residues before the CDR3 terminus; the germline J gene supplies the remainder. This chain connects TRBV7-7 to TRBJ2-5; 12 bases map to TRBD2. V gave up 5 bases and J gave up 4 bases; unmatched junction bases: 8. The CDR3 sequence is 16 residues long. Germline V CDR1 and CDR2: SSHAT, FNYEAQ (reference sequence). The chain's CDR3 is CASSRLLAGGVETQYF. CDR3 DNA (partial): TGTGCCAGCAGCCGTCTACTAGCGGGGGGTGTAGAGACC.

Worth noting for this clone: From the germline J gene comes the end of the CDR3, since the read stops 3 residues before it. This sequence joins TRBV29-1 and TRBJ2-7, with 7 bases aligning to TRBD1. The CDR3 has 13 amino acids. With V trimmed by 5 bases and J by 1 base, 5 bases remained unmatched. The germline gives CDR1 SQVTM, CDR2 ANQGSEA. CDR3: CSVTGEGSYEQYF. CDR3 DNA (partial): TGCAGCGTTACAGGGGAAGGGTCCTACGAG.

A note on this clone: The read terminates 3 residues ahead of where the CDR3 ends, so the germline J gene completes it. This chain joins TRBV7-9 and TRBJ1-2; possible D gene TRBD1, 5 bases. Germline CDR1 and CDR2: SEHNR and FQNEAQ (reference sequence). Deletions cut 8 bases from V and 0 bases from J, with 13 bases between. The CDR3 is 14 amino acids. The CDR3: CASGQGTANYGYTF. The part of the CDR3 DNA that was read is TGTGCCAGCGGGCAGGGCACCGCTAACTATGGC.

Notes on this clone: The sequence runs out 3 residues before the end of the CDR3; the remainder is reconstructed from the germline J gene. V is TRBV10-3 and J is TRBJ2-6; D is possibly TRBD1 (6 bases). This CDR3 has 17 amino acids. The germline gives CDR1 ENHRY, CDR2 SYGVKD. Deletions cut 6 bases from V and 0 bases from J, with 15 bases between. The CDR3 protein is CAIRQGSTLSGANVLTF. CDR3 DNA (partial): TGTGCCATCAGACAGGGCTCAACCCTCTCTGGGGCCAACGTC.

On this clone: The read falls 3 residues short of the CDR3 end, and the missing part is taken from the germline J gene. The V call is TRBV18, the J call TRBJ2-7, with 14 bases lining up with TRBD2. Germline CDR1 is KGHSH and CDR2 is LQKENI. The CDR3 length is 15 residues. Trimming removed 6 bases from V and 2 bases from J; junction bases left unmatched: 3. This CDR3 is CASSQGLAGAYEQYF. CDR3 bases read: TGTGCCAGCTCGCAGGGACTAGCGGGGGCCTACGAG.

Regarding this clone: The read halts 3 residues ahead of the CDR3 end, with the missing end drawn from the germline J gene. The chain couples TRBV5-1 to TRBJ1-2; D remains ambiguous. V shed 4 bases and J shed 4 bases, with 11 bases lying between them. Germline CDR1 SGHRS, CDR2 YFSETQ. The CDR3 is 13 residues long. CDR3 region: CASSQGLSYGYTF. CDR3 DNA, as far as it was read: TGCGCCAGCAGCCAAGGGTTGTCCTATGGC.

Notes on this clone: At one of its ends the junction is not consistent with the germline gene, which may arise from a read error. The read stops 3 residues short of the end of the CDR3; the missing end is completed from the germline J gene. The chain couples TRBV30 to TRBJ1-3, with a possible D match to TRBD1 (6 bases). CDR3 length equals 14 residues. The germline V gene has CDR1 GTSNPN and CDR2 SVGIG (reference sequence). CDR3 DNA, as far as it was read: TGTGCCTGGAGTGTACAGGGCTCTGGAGACACC. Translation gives CAWSVQGSGDT. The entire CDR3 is CAWSVQGSGDTIYF.

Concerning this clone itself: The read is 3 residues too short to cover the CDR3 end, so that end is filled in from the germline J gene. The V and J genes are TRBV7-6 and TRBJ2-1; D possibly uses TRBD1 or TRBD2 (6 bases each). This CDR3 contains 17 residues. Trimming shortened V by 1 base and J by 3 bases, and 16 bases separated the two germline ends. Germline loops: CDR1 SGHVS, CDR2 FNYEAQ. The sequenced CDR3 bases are TGTGCCAGCAGCTTAGTAAGGGCGGGACACGGCTACAATGAG. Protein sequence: CASSLVRAGHGYNE. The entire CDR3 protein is CASSLVRAGHGYNEQFF.